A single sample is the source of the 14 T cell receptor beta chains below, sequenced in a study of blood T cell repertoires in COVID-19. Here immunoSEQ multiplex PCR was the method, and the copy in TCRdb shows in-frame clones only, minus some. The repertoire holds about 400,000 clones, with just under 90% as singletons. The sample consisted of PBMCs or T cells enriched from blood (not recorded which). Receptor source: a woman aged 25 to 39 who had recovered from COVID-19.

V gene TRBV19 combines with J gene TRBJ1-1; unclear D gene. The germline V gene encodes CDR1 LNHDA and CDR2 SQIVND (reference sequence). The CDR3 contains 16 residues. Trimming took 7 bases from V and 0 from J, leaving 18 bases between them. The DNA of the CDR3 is TGTGCCAGTAATCCCCAAGGGAGACTCCTGAACACTGAAGCTTTCTTT. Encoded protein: CASNPQGRLLNTEAFF.

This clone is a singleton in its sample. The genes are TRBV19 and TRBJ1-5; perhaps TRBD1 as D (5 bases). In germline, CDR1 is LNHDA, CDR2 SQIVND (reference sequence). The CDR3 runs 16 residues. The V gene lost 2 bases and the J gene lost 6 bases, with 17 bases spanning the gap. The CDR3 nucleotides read TGTGCCAGTAGTATACGGTCTGACAGTACGGTTCAGCCCCAGCATTTT. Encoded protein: CASSIRSDSTVQPQHF.

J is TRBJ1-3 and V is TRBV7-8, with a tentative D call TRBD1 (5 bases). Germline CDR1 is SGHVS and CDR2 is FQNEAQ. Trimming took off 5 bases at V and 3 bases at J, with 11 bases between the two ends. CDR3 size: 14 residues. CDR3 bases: TGTGCCAGCAGCCGCCAGACAGTTGGAAACACCATATATTTT. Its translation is CASSRQTVGNTIYF.

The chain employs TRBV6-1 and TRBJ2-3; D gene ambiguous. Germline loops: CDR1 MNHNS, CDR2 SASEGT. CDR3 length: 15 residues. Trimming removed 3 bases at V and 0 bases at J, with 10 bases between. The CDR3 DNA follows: TGTGCCAGCAGTGAGAAACAGTTCAGCACAGATACGCAGTATTTT. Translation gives CASSEKQFSTDTQYF.

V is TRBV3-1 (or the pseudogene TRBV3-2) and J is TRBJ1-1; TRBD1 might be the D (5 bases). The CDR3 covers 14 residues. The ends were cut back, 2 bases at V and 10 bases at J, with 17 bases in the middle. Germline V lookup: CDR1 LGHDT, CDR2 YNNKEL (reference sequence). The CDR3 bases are TGTGCCAGCAGCCAAAAGGAGGGGCTCTTCGGAGCTTTCTTT. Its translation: CASSQKEGLFGAFF.

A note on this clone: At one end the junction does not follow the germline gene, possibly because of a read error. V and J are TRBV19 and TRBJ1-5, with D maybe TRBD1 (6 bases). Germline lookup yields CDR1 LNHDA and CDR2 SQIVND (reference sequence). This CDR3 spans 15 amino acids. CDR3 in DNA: TGTGCTAGTAGGAGACCGGACAGCGTTAATCAGCCCCAGCATTTT. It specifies CASRRPDSVNQPQHF.

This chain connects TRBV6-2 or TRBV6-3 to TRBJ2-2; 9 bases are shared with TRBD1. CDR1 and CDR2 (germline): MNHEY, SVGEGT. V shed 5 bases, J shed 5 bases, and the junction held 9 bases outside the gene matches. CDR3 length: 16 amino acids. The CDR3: CASSTYRGLRTGELFF. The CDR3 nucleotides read TGTGCCAGCAGTACCTACAGGGGGCTCAGGACCGGGGAGCTGTTTTTT.

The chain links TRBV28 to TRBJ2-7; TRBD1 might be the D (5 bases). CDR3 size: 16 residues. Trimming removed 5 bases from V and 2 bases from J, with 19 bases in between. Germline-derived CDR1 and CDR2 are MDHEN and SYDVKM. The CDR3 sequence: CASSRTPGWTTYEQYF. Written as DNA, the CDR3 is TGTGCCAGCAGTCGGACACCAGGGTGGACGACCTACGAGCAGTACTTC.

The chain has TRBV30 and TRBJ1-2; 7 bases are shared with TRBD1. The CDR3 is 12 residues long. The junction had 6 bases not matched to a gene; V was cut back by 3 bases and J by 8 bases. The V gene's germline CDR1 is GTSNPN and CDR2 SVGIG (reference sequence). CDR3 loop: CAWRRTGEGYTF. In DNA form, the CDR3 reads TGTGCCTGGAGGCGAACAGGGGAAGGCTACACCTTC.

The CDR3 here is CASSDTKTGRYEQYF. For the CDR3, the DNA is TGTGCCAGCAGCGATACAAAAACAGGGCGATACGAGCAGTACTTC. This sequence joins TRBV7-6 and TRBJ2-7, with D perhaps matching TRBD1 (6 bases). From germline, CDR1 is SGHVS and CDR2 FNYEAQ. This CDR3 has 15 amino acids. Trimming took 5 bases from V and 4 from J, leaving 18 bases between them.

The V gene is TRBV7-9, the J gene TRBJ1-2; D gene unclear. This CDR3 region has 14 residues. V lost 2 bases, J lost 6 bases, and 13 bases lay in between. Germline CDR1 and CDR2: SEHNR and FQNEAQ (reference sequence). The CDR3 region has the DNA TGTGCCAGCAGCTTATGGACCAGGCGGGATGGCTACACCTTC. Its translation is CASSLWTRRDGYTF.

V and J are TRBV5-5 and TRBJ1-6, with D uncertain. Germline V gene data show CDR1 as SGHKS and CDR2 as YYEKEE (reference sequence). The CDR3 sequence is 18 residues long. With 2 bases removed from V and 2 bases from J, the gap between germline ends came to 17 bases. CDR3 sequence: CASSFFYELRTYNSPLHF. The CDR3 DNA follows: TGTGCCAGCAGCTTCTTTTATGAATTGAGGACCTATAATTCACCCCTCCACTTT.

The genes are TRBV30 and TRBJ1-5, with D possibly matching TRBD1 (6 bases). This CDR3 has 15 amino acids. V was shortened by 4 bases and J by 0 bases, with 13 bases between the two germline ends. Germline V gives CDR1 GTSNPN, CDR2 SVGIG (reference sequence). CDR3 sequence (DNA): TGTGCCTGGAATGGGGGCAGCCATAGCAATCAGCCCCAGCATTTT. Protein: CAWNGGSHSNQPQHF.

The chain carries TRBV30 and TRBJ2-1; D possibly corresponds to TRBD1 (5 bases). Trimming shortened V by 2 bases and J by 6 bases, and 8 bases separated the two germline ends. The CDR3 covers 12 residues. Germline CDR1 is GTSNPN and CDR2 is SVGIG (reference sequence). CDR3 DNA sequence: TGTGCCTGGAGTCTGACAGTCAATGAGCAGTTCTTC. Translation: CAWSLTVNEQFF.